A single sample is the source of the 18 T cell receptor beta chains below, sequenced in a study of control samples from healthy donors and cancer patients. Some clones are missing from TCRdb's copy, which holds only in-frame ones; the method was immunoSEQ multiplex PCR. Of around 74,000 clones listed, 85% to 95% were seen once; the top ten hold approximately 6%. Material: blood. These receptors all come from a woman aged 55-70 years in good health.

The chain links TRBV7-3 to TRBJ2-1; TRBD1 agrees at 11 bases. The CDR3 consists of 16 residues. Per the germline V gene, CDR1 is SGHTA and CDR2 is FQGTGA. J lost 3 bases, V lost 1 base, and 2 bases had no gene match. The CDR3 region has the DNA TGTGCCAGCAGCTTAAGGGGACAGGGGGACTACAATGAGCAGTTCTTC. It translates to CASSLRGQGDYNEQFF.

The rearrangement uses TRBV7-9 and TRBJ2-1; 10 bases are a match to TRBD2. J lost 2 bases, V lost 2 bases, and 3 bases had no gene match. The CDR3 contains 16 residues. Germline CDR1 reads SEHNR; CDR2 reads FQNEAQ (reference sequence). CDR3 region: CASSLIGTSAYNEQFF. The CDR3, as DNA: TGTGCCAGCAGCTTAATTGGGACTAGCGCCTACAATGAGCAGTTCTTC.

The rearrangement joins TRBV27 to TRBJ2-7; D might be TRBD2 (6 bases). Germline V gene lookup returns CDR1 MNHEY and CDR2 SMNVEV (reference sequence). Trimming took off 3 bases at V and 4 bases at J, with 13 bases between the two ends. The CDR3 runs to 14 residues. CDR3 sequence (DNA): TGTGCCAGCAGTTTCGGGAGTGGTGTATACGAGCAGTACTTC. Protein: CASSFGSGVYEQYF.

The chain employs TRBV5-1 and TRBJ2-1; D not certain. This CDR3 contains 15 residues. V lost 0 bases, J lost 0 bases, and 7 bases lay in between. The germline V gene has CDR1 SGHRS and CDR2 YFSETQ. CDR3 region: CASSLDNLSYNEQFF. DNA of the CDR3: TGCGCCAGCAGCTTGGACAACCTCTCCTACAATGAGCAGTTCTTC.

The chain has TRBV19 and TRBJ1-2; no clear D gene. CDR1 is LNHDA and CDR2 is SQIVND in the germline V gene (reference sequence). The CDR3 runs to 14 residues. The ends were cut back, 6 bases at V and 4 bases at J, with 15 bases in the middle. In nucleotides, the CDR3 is TGTGCCAGTAGGGCGCCATCGGAACTCTATGGCTACACCTTC. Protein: CASRAPSELYGYTF.

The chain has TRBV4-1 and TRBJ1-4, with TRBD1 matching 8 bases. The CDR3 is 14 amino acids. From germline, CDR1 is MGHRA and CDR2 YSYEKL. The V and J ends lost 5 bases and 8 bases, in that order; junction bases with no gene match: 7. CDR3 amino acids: CASSETGVVEKLFF. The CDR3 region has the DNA TGCGCCAGCAGCGAGACAGGGGTAGTCGAAAAACTGTTTTTT.

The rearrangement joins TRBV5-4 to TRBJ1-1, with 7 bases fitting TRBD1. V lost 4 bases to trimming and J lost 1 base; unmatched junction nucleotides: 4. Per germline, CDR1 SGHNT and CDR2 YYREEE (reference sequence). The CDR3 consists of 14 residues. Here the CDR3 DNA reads TGTGCCAGCAGCCTGGGACAGTGGAACACTGAAGCTTTCTTT. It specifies CASSLGQWNTEAFF.

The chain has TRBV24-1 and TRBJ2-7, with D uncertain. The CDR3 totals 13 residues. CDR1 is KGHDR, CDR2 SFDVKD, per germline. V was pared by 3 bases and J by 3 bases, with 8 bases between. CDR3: CATSDSAGYEQYF. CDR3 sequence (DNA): TGTGCCACCAGTGATAGCGCAGGCTACGAGCAGTACTTC.

CDR3 in DNA: TGTGCCTGGAGTGCGGGACTAGCGGGAGCTGATACGCAGTATTTT. It specifies CAWSAGLAGADTQYF. The V gene is TRBV30, the J gene TRBJ2-3, with TRBD2 identical over 14 bases. The junction had 3 bases not matched to a gene; V was cut back by 1 base and J by 6 bases. The CDR3 has 15 residues. The germline V gene has CDR1 GTSNPN and CDR2 SVGIG (reference sequence).

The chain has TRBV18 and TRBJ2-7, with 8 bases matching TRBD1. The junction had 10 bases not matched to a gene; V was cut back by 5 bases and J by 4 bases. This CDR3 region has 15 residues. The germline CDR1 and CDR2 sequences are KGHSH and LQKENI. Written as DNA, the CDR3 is TGTGCCAGCTCAGGGGACCGGGACAGGCCTTACGAGCAGTACTTC. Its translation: CASSGDRDRPYEQYF.

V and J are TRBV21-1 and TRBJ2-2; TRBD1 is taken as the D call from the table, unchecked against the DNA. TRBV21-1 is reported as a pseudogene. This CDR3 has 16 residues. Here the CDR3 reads CASSNRTYTNTGELFF. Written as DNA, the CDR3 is TGTGCCAGCAGCAACCGGACATATACGAACACCGGGGAGCTGTTTTTT.

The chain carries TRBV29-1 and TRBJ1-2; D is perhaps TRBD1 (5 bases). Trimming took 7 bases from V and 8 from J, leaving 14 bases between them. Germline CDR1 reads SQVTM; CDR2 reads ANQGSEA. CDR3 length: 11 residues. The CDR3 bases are TGCAGCGGTTTAAGGGGATCCGGCTACACCTTC. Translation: CSGLRGSGYTF.

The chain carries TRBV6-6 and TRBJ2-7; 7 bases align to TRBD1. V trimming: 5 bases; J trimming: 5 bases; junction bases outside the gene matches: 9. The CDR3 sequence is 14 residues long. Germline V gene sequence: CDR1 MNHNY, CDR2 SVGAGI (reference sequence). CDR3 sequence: CASSPSLDRNEQYF. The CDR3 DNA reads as TGTGCCAGCAGTCCTTCCCTGGACAGGAACGAGCAGTACTTC.

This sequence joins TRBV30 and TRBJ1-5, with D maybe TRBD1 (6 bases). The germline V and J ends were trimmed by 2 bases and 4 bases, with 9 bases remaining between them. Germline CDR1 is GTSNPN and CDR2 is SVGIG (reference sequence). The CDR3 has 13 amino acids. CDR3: CAWSNRENQPQHF. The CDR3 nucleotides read TGTGCCTGGAGTAACAGGGAGAATCAGCCCCAGCATTTT.

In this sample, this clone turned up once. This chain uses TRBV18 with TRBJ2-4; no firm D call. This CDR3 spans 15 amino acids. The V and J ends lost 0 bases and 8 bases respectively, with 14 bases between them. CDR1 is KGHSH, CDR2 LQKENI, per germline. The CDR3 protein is CASSPPAGVTDIQYF. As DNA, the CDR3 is TGTGCCAGCTCACCACCGGCAGGAGTTACGGACATTCAGTACTTC.

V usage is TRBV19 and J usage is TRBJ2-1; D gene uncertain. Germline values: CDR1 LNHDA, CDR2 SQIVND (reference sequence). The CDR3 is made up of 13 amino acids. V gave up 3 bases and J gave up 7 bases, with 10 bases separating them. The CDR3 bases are TGTGCCAGTAGTATGTTCAGCGTGAATGAGCAGTTCTTC. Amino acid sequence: CASSMFSVNEQFF.

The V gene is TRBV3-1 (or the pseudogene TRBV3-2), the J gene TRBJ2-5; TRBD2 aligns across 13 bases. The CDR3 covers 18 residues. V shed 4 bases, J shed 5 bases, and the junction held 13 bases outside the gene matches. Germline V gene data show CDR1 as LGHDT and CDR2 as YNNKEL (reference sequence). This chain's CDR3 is CASSRSGLAGTLGETQYF. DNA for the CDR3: TGTGCCAGCAGCCGGTCGGGACTAGCGGGAACCCTCGGGGAGACCCAGTACTTC.

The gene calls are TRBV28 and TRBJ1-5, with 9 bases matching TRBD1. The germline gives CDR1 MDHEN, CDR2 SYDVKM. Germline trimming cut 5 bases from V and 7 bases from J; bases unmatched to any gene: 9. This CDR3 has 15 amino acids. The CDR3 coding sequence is TGTGCCAGCAGTGGAAACAGGGGGCTGAAGCAGCCCCAGCATTTT. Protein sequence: CASSGNRGLKQPQHF.